The 8 T cell receptor beta chains presented below share a single source sample, sequenced in a study of T cells in Graves' hyperthyroidism and ophthalmopathy. Authors of the study amplified TCR beta CDR3 regions from RNA transcripts. HTBI primers were employed in a first-round RT-PCR of the TCR CDR3. One entry per CDR3 protein, called by TCRdb with MiXCR from the multiplex PCR reads. The table records some 620,000 distinct CDR3 sequences, 15% to 20% of them present only once. Sequenced input: blood. The origin of the receptors is a woman aged 25-40 years with Graves' hyperthyroidism.

The gene calls are TRBV15 and TRBJ2-2; D gene uncertain. Germline V gives CDR1 LNHNV, CDR2 YYDKDF (reference sequence). CDR3 length: 15 residues. The ends were cut back, 0 bases at V and 3 bases at J, with 8 bases in the middle. In DNA form, the CDR3 reads TGTGCCACCAGCAGAGAAGGGATGTACACCGGGGAGCTGTTTTTT. Its protein is CATSREGMYTGELFF.

This clonotype was observed a handful of times. The germline gene is not matched at one end of the junction; a read error may be the cause. This sequence joins TRBV13 and TRBJ1-1; D is ambiguous. CDR3 size: 14 residues. Germline-derived CDR1 and CDR2 are PRHDT and FYEKMQ (reference sequence). CDR3 coding DNA: TGTGCCAGCAGCGTAGGGAGGGTGAACACTGAAGCTTTCTTT. It translates to CASSVGRVNTEAFF.

This clonotype turned up a few times. This sequence joins TRBV28 and TRBJ2-7; a possible D gene is TRBD1 (5 bases). Germline V gives CDR1 MDHEN, CDR2 SYDVKM. This CDR3 region has 12 residues. Trimming left V 4 bases short and J 2 bases short, with 6 bases between. CDR3 loop: CASSSDTYEQYF. DNA of the CDR3: TGTGCCAGCAGTTCGGACACCTACGAGCAGTACTTC.

The table lists this clonotype with many counts. This sequence joins TRBV2 and TRBJ2-1; 11 bases match TRBD2. Germline values: CDR1 SNHLY, CDR2 FYNNEI. This CDR3 comprises 15 residues. Trimming removed 4 bases from V and 10 bases from J; junction bases left unmatched: 9. Here the CDR3 reads CASSVGSGRAGEQFF. CDR3 coding DNA: TGTGCCAGCAGTGTAGGTAGCGGGAGGGCCGGCGAGCAGTTCTTC.

Many counts were recorded for this clonotype. The chain has TRBV11-2 and TRBJ2-3; no definite D call. The length of the CDR3 is 12 residues. Trimming removed 8 bases from V and 3 bases from J, with 9 bases in between. Per the germline V gene, CDR1 is SGHAT and CDR2 is FQNNGV. The CDR3 DNA reads TGTGCCAGCCGTTTACTGACAGATACGCAGTATTTT. Encoded protein: CASRLLTDTQYF.

This clonotype came up many times. The V and J genes are TRBV11-2 and TRBJ2-7, with D unclear. The germline CDR1 and CDR2 sequences are SGHAT and FQNNGV. This CDR3 is 12 amino acids long. Trimming stripped 5 bases from V and 4 bases from J, with 9 bases between. The DNA for the CDR3 is TGTGCCAGCAGCGCCAGGCTTTACGAGCAGTACTTC. It codes for CASSARLYEQYF.

Many counts were recorded for this clonotype. The chain links TRBV20-1 to TRBJ2-7; 7 bases agree with TRBD2. CDR1 DFQATT and CDR2 SNEGSKA come from the germline V gene (reference sequence). The J segment lost 4 bases and the V segment lost 6 bases, leaving 9 bases of the junction unmatched. This CDR3 comprises 13 residues. The CDR3 is CSASTSLEYEQYF. The CDR3, as DNA: TGCAGTGCCTCGACTAGCCTCGAATACGAGCAGTACTTC.

Points on this clonotype: A much larger clone lies one base from this, so it may be a read error. The chain combines TRBV3-1 with TRBJ2-6; D might be TRBD1 (5 bases). The CDR3 sequence is 14 residues long. CDR1 LGHDT and CDR2 YNNKEL come from the germline V gene (reference sequence). The CDR3 sequence: CASSRTSGANVLAF. Written as DNA, the CDR3 is TGTGCCAGCAGTCGAACCTCTGGGGCCAACGTCCTGGCTTTC.